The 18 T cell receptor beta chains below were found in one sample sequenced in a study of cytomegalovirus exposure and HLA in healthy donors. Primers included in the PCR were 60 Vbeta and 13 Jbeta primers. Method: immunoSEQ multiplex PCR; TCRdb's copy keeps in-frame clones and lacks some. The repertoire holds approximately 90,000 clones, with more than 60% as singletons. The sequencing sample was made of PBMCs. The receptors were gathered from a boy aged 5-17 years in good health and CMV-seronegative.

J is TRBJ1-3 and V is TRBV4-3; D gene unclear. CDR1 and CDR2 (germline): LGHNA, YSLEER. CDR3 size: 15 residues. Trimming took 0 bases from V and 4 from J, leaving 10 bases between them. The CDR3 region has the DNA TGCGCCAGCAGCCAAGACCGAGGAGGGGGAAACACCATATATTTT. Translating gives CASSQDRGGGNTIYF.

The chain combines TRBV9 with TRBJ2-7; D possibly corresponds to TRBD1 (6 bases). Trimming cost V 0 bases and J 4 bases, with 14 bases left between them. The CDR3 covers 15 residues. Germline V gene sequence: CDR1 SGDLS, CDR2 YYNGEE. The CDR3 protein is CASSVGTAQQYEQYF. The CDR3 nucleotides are TGTGCCAGCAGCGTAGGGACAGCGCAACAGTACGAGCAGTACTTC.

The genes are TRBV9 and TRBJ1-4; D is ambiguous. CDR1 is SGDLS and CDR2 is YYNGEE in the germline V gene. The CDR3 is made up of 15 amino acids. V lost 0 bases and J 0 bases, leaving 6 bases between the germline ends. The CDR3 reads CASSVAPSTNEKLFF. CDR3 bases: TGTGCCAGCAGCGTAGCCCCATCAACTAATGAAAAACTGTTTTTT.

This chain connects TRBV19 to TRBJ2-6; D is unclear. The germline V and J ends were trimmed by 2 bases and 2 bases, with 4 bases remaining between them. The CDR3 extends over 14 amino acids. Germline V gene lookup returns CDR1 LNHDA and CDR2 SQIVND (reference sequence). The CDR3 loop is CASSISAGANVLTF. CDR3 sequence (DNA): TGTGCCAGTAGTATATCTGCTGGGGCCAACGTCCTGACTTTC.

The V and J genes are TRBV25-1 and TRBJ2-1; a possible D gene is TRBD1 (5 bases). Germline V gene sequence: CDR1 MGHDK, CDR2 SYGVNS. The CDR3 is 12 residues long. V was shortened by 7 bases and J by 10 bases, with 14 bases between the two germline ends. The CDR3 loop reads CASTDIRQEQFF. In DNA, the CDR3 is TGTGCCAGCACGGACATCCGGCAGGAGCAGTTCTTC.

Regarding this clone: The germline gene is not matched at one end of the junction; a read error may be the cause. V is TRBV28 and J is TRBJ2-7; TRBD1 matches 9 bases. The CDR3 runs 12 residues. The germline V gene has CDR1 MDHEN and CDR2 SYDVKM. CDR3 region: CASSSAGTGKDF. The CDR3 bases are TGTGCCAGCAGTTCCGCCGGGACAGGGAAAGACTTC.

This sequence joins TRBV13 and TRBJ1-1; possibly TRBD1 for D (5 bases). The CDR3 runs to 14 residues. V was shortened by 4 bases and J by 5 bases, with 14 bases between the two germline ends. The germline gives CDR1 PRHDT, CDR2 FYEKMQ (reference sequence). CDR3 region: CASSSLTEGTEAFF. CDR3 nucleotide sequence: TGTGCCAGCAGCTCGCTGACGGAGGGGACTGAAGCTTTCTTT.

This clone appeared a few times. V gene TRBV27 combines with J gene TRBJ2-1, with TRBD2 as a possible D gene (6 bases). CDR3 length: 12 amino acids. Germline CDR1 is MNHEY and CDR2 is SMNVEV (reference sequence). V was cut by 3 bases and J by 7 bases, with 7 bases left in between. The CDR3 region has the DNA TGTGCCAGCAGTTTCGCGGGGAATGAGCAGTTCTTC. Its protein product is CASSFAGNEQFF.

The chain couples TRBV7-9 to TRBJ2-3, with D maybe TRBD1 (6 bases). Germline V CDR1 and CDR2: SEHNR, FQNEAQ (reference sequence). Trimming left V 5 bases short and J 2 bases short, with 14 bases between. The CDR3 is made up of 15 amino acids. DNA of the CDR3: TGTGCCAGCAGCCTTGGACAGCGGCTCACAGATACGCAGTATTTT. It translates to CASSLGQRLTDTQYF.

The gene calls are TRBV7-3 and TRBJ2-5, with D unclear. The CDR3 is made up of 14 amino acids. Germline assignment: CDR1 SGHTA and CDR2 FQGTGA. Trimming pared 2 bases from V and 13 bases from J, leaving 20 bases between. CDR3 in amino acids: CASSLGPPLQLPYF. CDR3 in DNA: TGTGCCAGCAGCTTAGGGCCGCCGTTACAGCTTCCGTACTTC.

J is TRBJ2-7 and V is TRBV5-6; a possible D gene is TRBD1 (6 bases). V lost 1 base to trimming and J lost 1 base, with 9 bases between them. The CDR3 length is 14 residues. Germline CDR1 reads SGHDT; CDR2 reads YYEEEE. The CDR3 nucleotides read TGTGCCAGCAGCTTGCGGCAGGGGTCCTACGAGCAGTACTTC. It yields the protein CASSLRQGSYEQYF.

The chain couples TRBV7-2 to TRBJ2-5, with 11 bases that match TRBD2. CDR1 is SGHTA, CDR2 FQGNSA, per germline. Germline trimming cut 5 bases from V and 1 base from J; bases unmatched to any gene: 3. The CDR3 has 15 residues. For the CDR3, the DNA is TGTGCCAGCAGCCCACTAGCGGGGGTCCAAGAGACCCAGTACTTC. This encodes CASSPLAGVQETQYF.

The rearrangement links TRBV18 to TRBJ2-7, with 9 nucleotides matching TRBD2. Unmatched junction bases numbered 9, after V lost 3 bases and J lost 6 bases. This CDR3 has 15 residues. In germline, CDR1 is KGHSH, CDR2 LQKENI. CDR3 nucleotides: TGTGCCAGCTCACCTCCTGGGGCGGGAGGGCGCGAGCAGTACTTC. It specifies CASSPPGAGGREQYF. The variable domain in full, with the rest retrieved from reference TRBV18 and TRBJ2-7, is NAGVMQNPRHLVRRRGQEARLRCSPMKGHSHVYWYRQLPEEGLKFMVYLQKENIIDESGMPKERFSAEFPKEGPSILRIQQVVRGDSAAYFCASSPPGAGGREQYFGPGTRLTVT.

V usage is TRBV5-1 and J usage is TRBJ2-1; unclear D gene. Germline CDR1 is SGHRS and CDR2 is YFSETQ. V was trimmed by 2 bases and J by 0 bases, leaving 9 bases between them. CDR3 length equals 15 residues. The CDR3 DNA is TGCGCCAGCAGCTTAAGAGAACTCTCCTACAATGAGCAGTTCTTC. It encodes CASSLRELSYNEQFF.

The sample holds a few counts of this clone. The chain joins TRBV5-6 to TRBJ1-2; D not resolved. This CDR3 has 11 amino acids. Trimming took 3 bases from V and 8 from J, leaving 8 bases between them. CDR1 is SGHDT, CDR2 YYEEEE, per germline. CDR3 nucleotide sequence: TGTGCCAGCAGCTCTGTGTTAGGCTACACCTTC. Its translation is CASSSVLGYTF.

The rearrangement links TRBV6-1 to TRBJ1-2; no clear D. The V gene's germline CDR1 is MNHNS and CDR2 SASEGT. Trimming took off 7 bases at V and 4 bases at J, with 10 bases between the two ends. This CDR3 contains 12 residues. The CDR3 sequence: CASNPLLYGYTF. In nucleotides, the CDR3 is TGTGCCAGCAACCCACTTCTCTATGGCTACACCTTC.

The CDR3, as DNA: TGTGCCAGCAGGACGGGGCGTCAGGGGGCTTCTGGCTACACCTTC. This encodes CASRTGRQGASGYTF. The V and J genes are TRBV2 and TRBJ1-2; 8 positions agree with TRBD1. Germline CDR1 is SNHLY and CDR2 is FYNNEI. The CDR3 totals 15 residues. V was pared by 6 bases and J by 7 bases, with 13 bases of the junction left unmatched. Combining the CDR3 with reference TRBV2 and TRBJ1-2 gives the whole variable domain EPEVTQTPSHQVTQMGQEVILRCVPISNHLYFYWYRQILGQKVEFLVSFYNNEISEKSEIFDDQFSVERPDGSNFTLKIRSTKLEDSAMYFCASRTGRQGASGYTFGSGTRLTVV.

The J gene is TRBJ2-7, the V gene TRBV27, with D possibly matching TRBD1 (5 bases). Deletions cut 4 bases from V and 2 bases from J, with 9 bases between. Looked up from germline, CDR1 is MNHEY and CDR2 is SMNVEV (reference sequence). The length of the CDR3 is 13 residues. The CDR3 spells CASSSADTYEQYF. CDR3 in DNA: TGTGCCAGCAGTTCGGCGGACACCTACGAGCAGTACTTC.